Below, 16 T cell receptor beta chains from the same sample are listed, as sequenced in a study of blood T cells in healthy people across ages. Then a second PCR, running roughly 7 to 11 cycles, was carried out with a sample-barcoded 5' primer and a J-beta primer mix. TCRdb independently ran MiXCR on the 5' RACE reads; one entry per CDR3 protein. The sample has some 710,000 distinct CDR3 sequences, about 20% seen once; the top ten hold less than 25%. Sequencing input: blood. The origin of the receptors is a man between 65 and 79 years old in good health.

This chain links TRBV6-6 with TRBJ2-7; D may be TRBD2 (5 bases). Germline assignment: CDR1 MNHNY and CDR2 SVGAGI (reference sequence). V was clipped by 6 bases and J by 0 bases, with 18 bases between them. The CDR3 is 16 residues long. CDR3 protein: CASRNQVLGSSYEQYF. The DNA for the CDR3 is TGTGCCAGCAGAAACCAGGTCTTGGGGAGCTCCTACGAGCAGTACTTC.

This clonotype has a count of ten or more. The rearrangement uses TRBV10-3 and TRBJ1-2; 9 nucleotides agree with TRBD1. Looked up from germline, CDR1 is ENHRY and CDR2 is SYGVKD. The CDR3 runs to 14 residues. V gave up 2 bases and J gave up 4 bases; unmatched junction bases: 2. The CDR3 DNA reads TGTGCCATCAGTGAGGGGACAGGGAGCTATGGCTACACCTTC. Translating it yields CAISEGTGSYGYTF.

The chain is built from TRBV7-9 and TRBJ2-1, with TRBD2 identical over 14 bases. The length of the CDR3 is 18 residues. With V trimmed by 5 bases and J by 4 bases, 10 bases remained unmatched. Germline V gives CDR1 SEHNR, CDR2 FQNEAQ (reference sequence). CDR3 nucleotide sequence: TGTGCCAGCAGCCCGAGGACTAGCGGGGGGACCGTTTACAATGAGCAGTTCTTC. Residues: CASSPRTSGGTVYNEQFF.

In its sample, this clonotype was seen a few times. V gene TRBV7-6 combines with J gene TRBJ2-5; D unclear. The end of the DNA aligns better with TRBJ2-1, so the J call may be wrong. The CDR3 totals 14 residues. From germline, CDR1 is SGHVS and CDR2 FNYEAQ. The CDR3: CASSLEQSAQEQFF. In DNA, the CDR3 is TGTGCCAGCAGCTTAGAGCAGTCCGCACAAGAGCAGTTCTTC.

This chain uses TRBV20-1 with TRBJ1-2; 11 bases agree with TRBD1. The J segment lost 5 bases and the V segment lost 0 bases, leaving 5 bases of the junction unmatched. Germline CDR1 and CDR2: DFQATT and SNEGSKA (reference sequence). The CDR3 runs 15 residues. CDR3 coding DNA: TGCAGTGCTAGAGAAGGAGGGACAGGGGGTTATGGCTACACCTTC. Protein sequence: CSAREGGTGGYGYTF.

The chain is built from TRBV14 and TRBJ1-1; D is unresolved. The CDR3 contains 14 residues. The V end lost 4 bases, the J end lost 5 bases, and 14 bases lay between the germline ends. CDR1 is SGHDN, CDR2 FVKESK, per germline. The CDR3 sequence: CASSRNLGFTEAFF. The CDR3 coding sequence is TGTGCCAGCAGCCGTAACTTGGGGTTTACTGAAGCTTTCTTT.

This clonotype has more than one count but fewer than ten. This rearrangement joins TRBV24-1 to TRBJ2-6; unclear D gene. This CDR3 has 15 residues. The ends were cut back, 3 bases at V and 4 bases at J, with 9 bases in the middle. The germline gives CDR1 KGHDR, CDR2 SFDVKD. CDR3 loop: CATSDGGPGANVLTF. CDR3 coding DNA: TGTGCCACCAGTGATGGTGGTCCGGGGGCCAACGTCCTGACTTTC.

The rearrangement uses TRBV9 and TRBJ2-3; D remains unclear. From germline, CDR1 is SGDLS and CDR2 YYNGEE. The CDR3 loop spans 14 amino acids. Between the trimmed V and J ends, which lost 4 bases and 2 bases, there was a span of 11 bases. The CDR3 protein is CASSPRQDTDTQYF. The CDR3, as DNA: TGTGCCAGCAGCCCTAGGCAGGACACAGATACGCAGTATTTT. Filled out from reference TRBV9 and TRBJ2-3, the complete variable domain reads DSGVTQTPKHLITATGQRVTLRCSPRSGDLSVYWYQQSLDQGLQFLIQYYNGEERAKGNILERFSAQQFPDLHSELNLSSLELGDSALYFCASSPRQDTDTQYFGPGTRLTVL.

This clonotype came up many times. The gene calls are TRBV9 and TRBJ1-1, with D tentatively TRBD1 (5 bases). In germline, CDR1 is SGDLS, CDR2 YYNGEE. V lost 3 bases, J lost 0 bases, and 9 bases lay in between. The CDR3 totals 14 residues. CDR3 protein: CASSEGRLNTEAFF. CDR3 nucleotide sequence: TGTGCCAGCAGCGAGGGACGTCTGAACACTGAAGCTTTCTTT.

The chain has TRBV25-1 and TRBJ2-1, with D maybe TRBD2 (5 bases). Germline lookup yields CDR1 MGHDK and CDR2 SYGVNS. The CDR3 totals 15 residues. The ends were cut back, 4 bases at V and 3 bases at J, with 13 bases in the middle. The CDR3 reads CASSGTDLNYNEQFF. The CDR3, as DNA: TGTGCCAGCAGTGGCACGGACTTAAACTACAATGAGCAGTTCTTC.

This rearrangement joins TRBV12-3 or TRBV12-4 to TRBJ2-3; D gene ambiguous. CDR3 length: 14 residues. The V and J ends lost 5 bases and 0 bases respectively, with 9 bases between them. CDR3 sequence (DNA): TGTGCCAGCAGTCCGGCGACTAGCACAGATACGCAGTATTTT. This gives the protein CASSPATSTDTQYF.

In regard to this clonotype: At one of its ends the junction is not consistent with the germline gene, which may arise from a read error. The CDR3 here is CASSAAVRTGQPVF. CDR3 DNA sequence: TGTGCCAGCAGCGCAGCGGTAAGGACAGGGCAGCCGGTCTTT. J is TRBJ1-1 and V is TRBV7-2; TRBD1 agrees at 8 bases. Germline V CDR1 and CDR2: SGHTA, FQGNSA. CDR3 size: 14 residues.

This clonotype was seen a handful of times. This chain joins TRBV7-9 and TRBJ1-2; D uncertain. The germline V gene encodes CDR1 SEHNR and CDR2 FQNEAQ (reference sequence). V lost 2 bases, J lost 6 bases, and 13 bases lay in between. CDR3 length equals 14 residues. The CDR3 bases are TGTGCCAGCAGCTTAACGTCCTTTCAACATGGCTACACCTTC. Protein product: CASSLTSFQHGYTF.

The chain has TRBV10-3 and TRBJ2-1, with 15 positions matching TRBD2. Germline assignment: CDR1 ENHRY and CDR2 SYGVKD. This CDR3 comprises 13 residues. CDR3 nucleotides: TGTGTCGTAGGACTAGCGGGGGGGCTCGAGCAGTTCTTC. Its protein product is CVVGLAGGLEQFF.

This clonotype has only a few counts. The chain recombines TRBV30 with TRBJ1-5; possibly TRBD1 for D (5 bases). The CDR3 sequence is 13 residues long. The germline V gene has CDR1 GTSNPN and CDR2 SVGIG (reference sequence). V lost 1 base to trimming and J lost 4 bases, with 8 bases between them. The CDR3 loop reads CAWSGGVNQPQHF. The CDR3 DNA reads as TGTGCCTGGAGTGGAGGGGTAAATCAGCCCCAGCATTTT.

The chain employs TRBV27 and TRBJ2-1, with D unclear. CDR1 is MNHEY and CDR2 is SMNVEV in the germline V gene (reference sequence). The V end was cut by 2 bases, the J end by 4 bases, with 6 bases between. The CDR3 has 13 residues. The CDR3 nucleotides read TGTGCCAGCAGTTTAAAAGCTTACAATGAGCAGTTCTTC. Translated: CASSLKAYNEQFF.